This entry lists 5 T cell receptor beta chains sequenced from one sample in a study of blood T cells in healthy people across ages. Primed by a sample-barcoded 5' primer and a J-beta primer mix, a second PCR proceeded for about 6 to 11 cycles. TCRdb recomputed calls from the 5' RACE reads with MiXCR, one row per CDR3 protein. The sample carries 1,100,000 or so distinct CDR3 sequences, less than 50% recorded once. Sequenced input: blood. The receptor set was obtained from a woman aged 55 to 70 in good health.

V and J are TRBV3-1 and TRBJ2-1; maybe TRBD2 (6 bases). CDR3 length equals 16 residues. Germline CDR1 reads LGHDT; CDR2 reads YNNKEL (reference sequence). Deletions cut 0 bases from V and 4 bases from J, with 13 bases between. The CDR3 loop is CASSQEASAFYNEQFF. The CDR3 DNA sequence: TGTGCCAGCAGCCAAGAAGCTAGCGCATTTTACAATGAGCAGTTCTTC.

The chain combines TRBV4-1 with TRBJ2-5; TRBD2 matches at 7 bases. CDR1 MGHRA and CDR2 YSYEKL come from the germline V gene. This CDR3 contains 17 residues. V shed 1 base, J shed 2 bases, and the junction held 10 bases outside the gene matches. CDR3 DNA: TGCGCCAGCAGCCAAGGGAGGGCTAGCGGATCACAAGAGACCCAGTACTTC. Amino acids: CASSQGRASGSQETQYF.

The chain couples TRBV20-1 to TRBJ2-7; D possibly corresponds to TRBD2 (7 bases). The CDR3 extends over 12 amino acids. V was clipped by 5 bases and J by 5 bases, with 13 bases between them. In germline, CDR1 is DFQATT, CDR2 SNEGSKA (reference sequence). The CDR3 is CSAGGAGDEQYF. The CDR3 DNA reads as TGCAGTGCTGGGGGGGCAGGGGACGAGCAGTACTTC.

The CDR3 region has the DNA TGTGCCAGCAGTTCACTTGCCAGCTCCTACGAGCAGTACTTC. It yields the protein CASSSLASSYEQYF. V is TRBV27 and J is TRBJ2-7; no clear D gene. CDR1 MNHEY and CDR2 SMNVEV come from the germline V gene (reference sequence). CDR3 size: 14 residues. Trimming cost V 4 bases and J 0 bases, with 10 bases left between them.

This clonotype was seen more than once but under ten times. The chain links TRBV2 to TRBJ2-7; D uncertain. The DNA matches TRBJ2-5 better at its end, which makes the J call doubtful. There are 17 residues in the CDR3. Germline V lookup: CDR1 SNHLY, CDR2 FYNNEI. The CDR3 is CASLLLGGRPDQETQYF. The CDR3 bases are TGTGCCAGCCTCCTTTTGGGCGGCCGTCCCGACCAAGAGACCCAGTACTTC.